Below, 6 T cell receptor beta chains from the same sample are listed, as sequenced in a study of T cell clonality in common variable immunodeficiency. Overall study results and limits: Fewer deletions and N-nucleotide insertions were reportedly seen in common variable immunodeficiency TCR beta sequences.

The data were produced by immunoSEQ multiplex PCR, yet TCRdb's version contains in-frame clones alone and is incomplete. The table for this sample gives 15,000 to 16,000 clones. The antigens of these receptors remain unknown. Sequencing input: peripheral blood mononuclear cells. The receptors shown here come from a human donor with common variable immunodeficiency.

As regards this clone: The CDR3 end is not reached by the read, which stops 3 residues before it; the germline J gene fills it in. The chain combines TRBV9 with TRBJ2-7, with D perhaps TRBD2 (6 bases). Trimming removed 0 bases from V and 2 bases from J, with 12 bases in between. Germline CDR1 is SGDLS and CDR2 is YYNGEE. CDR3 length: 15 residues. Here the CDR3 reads CASSVDAGPTYEQYF. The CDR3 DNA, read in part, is TGTGCCAGCAGCGTAGATGCGGGGCCTACCTACGAG.

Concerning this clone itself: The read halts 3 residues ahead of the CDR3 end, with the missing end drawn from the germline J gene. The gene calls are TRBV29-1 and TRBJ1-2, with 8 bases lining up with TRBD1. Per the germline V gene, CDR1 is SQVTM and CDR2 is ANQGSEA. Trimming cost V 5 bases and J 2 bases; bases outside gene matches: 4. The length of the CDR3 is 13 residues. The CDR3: CSVLGTGNYGYTF. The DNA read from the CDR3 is TGCAGCGTTCTCGGGACAGGCAACTATGGC.

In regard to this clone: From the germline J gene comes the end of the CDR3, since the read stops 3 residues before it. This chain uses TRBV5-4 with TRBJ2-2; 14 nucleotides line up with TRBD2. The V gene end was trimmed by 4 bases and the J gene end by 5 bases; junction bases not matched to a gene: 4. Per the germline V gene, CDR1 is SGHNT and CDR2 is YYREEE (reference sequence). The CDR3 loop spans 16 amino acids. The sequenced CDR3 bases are TGTGCCAGCAGCAGACTAGCGGGGGGGCTTACCGGGGAG. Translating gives CASSRLAGGLTGE. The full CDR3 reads CASSRLAGGLTGELFF.

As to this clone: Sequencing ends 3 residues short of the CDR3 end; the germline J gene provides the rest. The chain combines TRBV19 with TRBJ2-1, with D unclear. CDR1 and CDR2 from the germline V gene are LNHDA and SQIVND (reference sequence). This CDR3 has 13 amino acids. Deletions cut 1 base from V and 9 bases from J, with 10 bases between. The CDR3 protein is CASSIVPNSEQFF. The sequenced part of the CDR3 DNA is TGTGCCAGTAGTATAGTTCCCAACTCTGAG.

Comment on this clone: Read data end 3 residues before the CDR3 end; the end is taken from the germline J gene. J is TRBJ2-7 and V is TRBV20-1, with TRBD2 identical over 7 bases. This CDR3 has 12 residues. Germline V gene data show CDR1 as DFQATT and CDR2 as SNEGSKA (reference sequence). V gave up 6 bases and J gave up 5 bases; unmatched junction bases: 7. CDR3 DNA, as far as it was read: TGCAGTGCCTTCGGACTAGGGAACGAG. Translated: CSAFGLGNE. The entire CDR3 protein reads CSAFGLGNEQYF.

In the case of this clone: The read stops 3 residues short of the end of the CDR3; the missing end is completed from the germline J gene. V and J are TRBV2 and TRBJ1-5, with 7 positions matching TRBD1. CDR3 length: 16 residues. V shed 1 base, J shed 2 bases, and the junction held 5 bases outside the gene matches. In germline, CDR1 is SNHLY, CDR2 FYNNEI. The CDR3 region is CASSEEGGSGNQPQHF. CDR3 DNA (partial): TGTGCCAGCAGTGAAGAAGGGGGCTCGGGCAATCAGCCC.